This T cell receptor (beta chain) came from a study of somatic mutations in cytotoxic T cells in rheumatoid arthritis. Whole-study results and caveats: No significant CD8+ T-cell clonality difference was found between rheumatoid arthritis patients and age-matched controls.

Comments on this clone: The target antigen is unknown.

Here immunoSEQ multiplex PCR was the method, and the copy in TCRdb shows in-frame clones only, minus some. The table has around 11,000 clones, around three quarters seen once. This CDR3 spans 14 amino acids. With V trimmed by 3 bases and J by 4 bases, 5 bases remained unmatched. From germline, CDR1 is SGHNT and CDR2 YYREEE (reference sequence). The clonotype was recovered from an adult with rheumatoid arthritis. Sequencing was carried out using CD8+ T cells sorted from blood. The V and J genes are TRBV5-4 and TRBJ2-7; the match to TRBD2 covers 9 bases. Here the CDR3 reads CASSWASGNYEQYF. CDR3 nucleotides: TGTGCCAGCAGCTGGGCTAGCGGGAATTACGAGCAGTACTTC.